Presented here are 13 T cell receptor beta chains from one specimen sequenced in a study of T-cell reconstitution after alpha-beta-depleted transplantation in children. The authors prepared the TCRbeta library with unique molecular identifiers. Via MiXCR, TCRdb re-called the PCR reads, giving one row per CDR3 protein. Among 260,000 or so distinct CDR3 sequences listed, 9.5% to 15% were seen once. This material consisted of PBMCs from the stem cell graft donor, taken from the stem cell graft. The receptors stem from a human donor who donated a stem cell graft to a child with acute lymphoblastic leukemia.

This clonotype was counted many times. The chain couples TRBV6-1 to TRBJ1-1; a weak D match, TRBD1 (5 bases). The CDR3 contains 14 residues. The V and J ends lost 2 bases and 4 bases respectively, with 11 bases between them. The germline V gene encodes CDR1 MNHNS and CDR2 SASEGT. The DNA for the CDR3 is TGTGCCAGCAGTGAACTTAGGGACGCCACTGAAGCTTTCTTT. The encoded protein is CASSELRDATEAFF.

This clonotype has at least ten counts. CDR3 in DNA: TGTGCCAGCTCACTGCCGTCGGAGGGCTATGGCTACACCTTC. Its protein is CASSLPSEGYGYTF. The genes are TRBV18 and TRBJ1-2, with D unclear. The length of the CDR3 is 14 residues. Trimming stripped 4 bases from V and 4 bases from J, with 13 bases between. CDR1 KGHSH and CDR2 LQKENI come from the germline V gene.

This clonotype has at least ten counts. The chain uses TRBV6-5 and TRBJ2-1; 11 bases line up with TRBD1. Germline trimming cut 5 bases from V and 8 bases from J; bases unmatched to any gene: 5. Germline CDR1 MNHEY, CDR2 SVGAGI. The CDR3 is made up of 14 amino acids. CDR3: CASSRGTGGHEQFF. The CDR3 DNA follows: TGTGCCAGCAGTCGGGGGACAGGGGGTCATGAGCAGTTCTTC.

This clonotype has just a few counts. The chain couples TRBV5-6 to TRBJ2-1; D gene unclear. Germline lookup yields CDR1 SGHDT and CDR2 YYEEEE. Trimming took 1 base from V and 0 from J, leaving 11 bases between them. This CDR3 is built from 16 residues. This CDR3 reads CASSLSAYLSYNEQFF. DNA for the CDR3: TGTGCCAGCAGCTTGTCGGCTTACCTCTCCTACAATGAGCAGTTCTTC.

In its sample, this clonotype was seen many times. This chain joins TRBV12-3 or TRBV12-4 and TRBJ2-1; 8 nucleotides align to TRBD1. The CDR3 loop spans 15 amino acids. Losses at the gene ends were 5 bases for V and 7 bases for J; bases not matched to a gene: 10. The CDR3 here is CASSIDRGVVNEQFF. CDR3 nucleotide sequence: TGTGCCAGCAGTATAGACAGGGGAGTTGTGAATGAGCAGTTCTTC.

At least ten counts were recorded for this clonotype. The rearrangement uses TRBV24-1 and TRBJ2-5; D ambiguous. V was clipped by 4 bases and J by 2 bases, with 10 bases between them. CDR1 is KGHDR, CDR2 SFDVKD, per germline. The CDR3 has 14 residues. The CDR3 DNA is TGTGCCACCAGTGAGAACACAGTACAAGAGACCCAGTACTTC. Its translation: CATSENTVQETQYF.

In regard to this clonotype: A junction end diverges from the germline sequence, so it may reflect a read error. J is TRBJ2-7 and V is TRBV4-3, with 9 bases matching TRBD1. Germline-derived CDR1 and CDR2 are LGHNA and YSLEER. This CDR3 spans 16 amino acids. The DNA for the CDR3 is TGCGCCAGCAGCCACCGGACAGGGGAAATTCTGGGGGAGCGGTACTTC. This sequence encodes CASSHRTGEILGERYF.

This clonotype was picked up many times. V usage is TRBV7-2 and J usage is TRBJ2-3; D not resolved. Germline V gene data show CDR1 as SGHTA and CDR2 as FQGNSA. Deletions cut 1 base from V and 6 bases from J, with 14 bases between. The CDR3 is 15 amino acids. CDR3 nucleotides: TGTGCCAGCAGCTTAGGAAGCGTAGGTTCTGATACGCAGTATTTT. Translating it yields CASSLGSVGSDTQYF.

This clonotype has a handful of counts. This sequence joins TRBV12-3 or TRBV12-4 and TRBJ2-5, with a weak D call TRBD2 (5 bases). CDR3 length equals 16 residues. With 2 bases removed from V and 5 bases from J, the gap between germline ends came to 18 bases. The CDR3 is CASSLFMDSYRETQYF. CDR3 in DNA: TGTGCCAGCAGTTTATTCATGGACTCCTATAGGGAGACCCAGTACTTC.

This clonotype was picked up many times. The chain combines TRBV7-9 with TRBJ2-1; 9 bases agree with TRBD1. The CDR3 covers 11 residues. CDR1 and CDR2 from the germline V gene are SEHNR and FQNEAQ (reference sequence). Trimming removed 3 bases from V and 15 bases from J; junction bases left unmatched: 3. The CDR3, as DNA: TGTGCCAGCAGCTTCGACAGGGGGTCGTTCTTC. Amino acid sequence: CASSFDRGSFF.

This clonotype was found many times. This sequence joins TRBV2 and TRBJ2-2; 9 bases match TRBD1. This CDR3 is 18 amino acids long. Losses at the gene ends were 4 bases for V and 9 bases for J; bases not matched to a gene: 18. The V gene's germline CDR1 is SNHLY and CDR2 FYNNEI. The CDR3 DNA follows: TGTGCCAGCAGTGGACCGGGACAGGGAACGGGACTGATTCGGGAGCTGTTTTTT. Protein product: CASSGPGQGTGLIRELFF.

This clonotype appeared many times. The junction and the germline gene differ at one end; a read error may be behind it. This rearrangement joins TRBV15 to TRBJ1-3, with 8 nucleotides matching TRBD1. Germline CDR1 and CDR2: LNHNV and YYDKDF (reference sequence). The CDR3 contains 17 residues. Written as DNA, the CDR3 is TGTGCCACCAGCCGAGAAACTCCGGGACAGGTGGGAAACACCATATATTTT. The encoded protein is CATSRETPGQVGNTIYF.

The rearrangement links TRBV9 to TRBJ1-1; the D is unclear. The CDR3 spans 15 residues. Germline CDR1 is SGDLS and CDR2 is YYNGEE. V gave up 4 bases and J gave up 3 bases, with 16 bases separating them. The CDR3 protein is CASSTQILPDTEAFF. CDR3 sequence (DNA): TGTGCCAGCAGCACTCAAATACTCCCGGACACTGAAGCTTTCTTT.